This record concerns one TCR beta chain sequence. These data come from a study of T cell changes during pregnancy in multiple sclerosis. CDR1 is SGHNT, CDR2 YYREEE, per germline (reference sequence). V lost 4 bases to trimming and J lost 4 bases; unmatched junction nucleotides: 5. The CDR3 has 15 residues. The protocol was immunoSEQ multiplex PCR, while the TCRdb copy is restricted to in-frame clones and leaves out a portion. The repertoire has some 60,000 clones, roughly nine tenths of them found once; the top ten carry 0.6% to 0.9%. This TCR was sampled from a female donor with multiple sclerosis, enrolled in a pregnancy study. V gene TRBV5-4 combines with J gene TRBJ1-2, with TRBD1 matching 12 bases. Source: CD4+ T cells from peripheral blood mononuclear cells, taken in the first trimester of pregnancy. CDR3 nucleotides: TGTGCCAGCAGCGCCGGGACAGGGGGCGGCTATGGCTACACCTTC. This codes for CASSAGTGGGYGYTF.